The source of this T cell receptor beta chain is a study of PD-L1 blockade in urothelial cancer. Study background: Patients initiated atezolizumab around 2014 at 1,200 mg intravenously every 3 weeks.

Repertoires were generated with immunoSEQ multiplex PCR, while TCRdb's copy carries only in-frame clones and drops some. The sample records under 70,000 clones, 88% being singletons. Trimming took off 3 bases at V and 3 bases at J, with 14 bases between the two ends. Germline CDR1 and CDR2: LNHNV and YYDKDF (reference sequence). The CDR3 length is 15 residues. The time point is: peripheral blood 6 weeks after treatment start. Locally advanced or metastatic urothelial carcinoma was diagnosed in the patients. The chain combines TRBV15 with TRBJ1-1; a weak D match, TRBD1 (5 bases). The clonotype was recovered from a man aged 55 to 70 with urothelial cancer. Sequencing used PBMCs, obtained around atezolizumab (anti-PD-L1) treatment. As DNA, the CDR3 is TGTGCCACCAGCAGGGGGTGGGGGGTAGACACTGAAGCTTTCTTT. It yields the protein CATSRGWGVDTEAFF.